This section outlines one T cell receptor (beta chain) sequence together with its context. This specimen comes from a study of blood T cell repertoires in COVID-19. Turning to the study itself: T cells, B-cell-depleted T cells, or PBMCs supplied cDNA or gDNA.

CDR3 size: 14 residues. Trimming cost V 4 bases and J 0 bases, with 9 bases left between them. Germline V gene lookup returns CDR1 SGHNT and CDR2 YYREEE (reference sequence). Enrollees, about 18 to 90 years old, lived in 24 US areas. Participants' reported clinical history set cohort assignment. In the original processing: Counts of nucleated cells, estimated from reference gene primer amplification, were obtained. Produced via immunoSEQ multiplex PCR; TCRdb's table is partial and in-frame only. That table gives V, J and clone size, and the DNA gave D and trimming. Here the sample spans around 140,000 clones, just under 85% being singletons.

Source material: PBMCs or T cells enriched from blood (not recorded which). The sequence derives from a woman between 45 and 60 years old with acute COVID-19. This chain joins TRBV5-4 and TRBJ2-3; D is perhaps TRBD1 (6 bases). This CDR3 reads CASSEDSSTDTQYF. The CDR3 region has the DNA TGTGCCAGCAGCGAGGACAGTAGCACAGATACGCAGTATTTT.